This note documents a single TCR beta chain sequence. TCRdb's table, derived via immunoSEQ multiplex PCR, lists solely in-frame clones and lacks some. The table records about 370,000 clones, around 92% of them present only once. This specimen comes from a study of blood T cell repertoires in COVID-19. With 10 bases removed from V and 8 bases from J, the gap between germline ends came to 17 bases. This CDR3 is 13 amino acids long. CDR1 is MNHNS, CDR2 SASEGT, per germline. Material for sequencing was peripheral blood. The V and J genes are TRBV6-1 and TRBJ2-2; D perhaps matches TRBD2 (5 bases). This receptor was taken from a woman aged 25-40 years with COVID-19, enrolled during active disease. The CDR3 sequence: CAITEAFLGELFF. The CDR3 region has the DNA TGTGCCATCACGGAGGCATTCTTAGGGGAGCTGTTTTTT.